This T cell receptor (beta chain) was captured in a study of early T cells in non-severe SARS-CoV-2 infection. Whole-study context: Investigators sequenced bulk RNA drawn from unsorted whole blood, and chains remained unpaired.

V shed 3 bases and J 0 bases; nucleotides not matched to a gene: 8. Germline V gene data show CDR1 as DFQATT and CDR2 as SNEGSKA (reference sequence). The CDR3 contains 15 residues. Researchers tagged individual cDNA molecules with unique molecular identifiers. TCRdb recomputed calls from the 5' RACE reads with MiXCR, one row per CDR3 protein. The sample carries approximately 71,000 distinct CDR3 sequences, about 12% recorded once. Material: whole blood. The TCR was taken from an adult who was a healthcare worker with PCR-confirmed SARS-CoV-2 infection or an uninfected control (not recorded which). The V call is TRBV20-1, the J call TRBJ2-7, with TRBD1 matching 7 bases. The DNA of the CDR3 is TGCAGTGCTAGCCCCCAAACAGGGGCCTCCTACGAGCAGTACTTC. This gives the protein CSASPQTGASYEQYF.